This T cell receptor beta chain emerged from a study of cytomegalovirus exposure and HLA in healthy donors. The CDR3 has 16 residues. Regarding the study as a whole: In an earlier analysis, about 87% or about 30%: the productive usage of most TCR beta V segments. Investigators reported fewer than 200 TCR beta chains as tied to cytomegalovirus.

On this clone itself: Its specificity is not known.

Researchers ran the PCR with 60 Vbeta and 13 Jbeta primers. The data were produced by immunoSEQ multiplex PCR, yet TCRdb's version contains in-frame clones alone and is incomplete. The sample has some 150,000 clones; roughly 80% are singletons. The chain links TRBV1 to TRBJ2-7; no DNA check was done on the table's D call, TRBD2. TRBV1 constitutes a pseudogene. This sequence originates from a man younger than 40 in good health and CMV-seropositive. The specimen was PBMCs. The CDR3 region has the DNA TGCACCAGCAGCCGAGATAGCGGGCCTGCCTTAGGCGAGCAGTACTTC. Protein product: CTSSRDSGPALGEQYF.